The next 4 T cell receptor beta chains were all read from a single sample in a study of patients and donors after allogeneic stem cell transplantation. MiXCR, run by TCRdb on the RT-PCR reads, gives a single entry per CDR3 protein. The profile shows over 150,000 distinct CDR3 sequences, less than 45% of them singletons. The specimen sequenced was blood, either unsorted or a sorted T cell fraction (not recorded which). The receptor set was obtained from a human donor who was either an allogeneic HSCT recipient or a stem cell or donor lymphocyte infusion donor (not recorded which). It is not recorded whose cells these are; they may come from a transplant donor.

V gene TRBV12-3 or TRBV12-4 combines with J gene TRBJ2-1; 8 nucleotides match TRBD2. With V trimmed by 7 bases and J by 9 bases, 8 bases remained unmatched. This CDR3 has 13 amino acids. The CDR3 is CASISGLAGEQFF. The CDR3 DNA is TGTGCCAGCATCTCCGGGCTAGCGGGTGAGCAGTTCTTC.

The chain uses TRBV3-1 and TRBJ2-1, with D unclear. Germline values: CDR1 LGHDT, CDR2 YNNKEL (reference sequence). The V gene lost 4 bases and the J gene lost 3 bases, with 16 bases spanning the gap. The CDR3 runs to 16 residues. This CDR3 is CASSPIGQENYNEQFF. Written as DNA, the CDR3 is TGTGCCAGCAGCCCAATCGGGCAGGAGAACTACAATGAGCAGTTCTTC.

This chain uses TRBV5-6 with TRBJ2-3; 8 nucleotides align to TRBD2. CDR3 length: 15 amino acids. Trimming removed 2 bases from V and 5 bases from J; junction bases left unmatched: 7. Germline loops: CDR1 SGHDT, CDR2 YYEEEE. CDR3 region: CASSFKAGGEDTQYF. The CDR3 nucleotides read TGTGCCAGCAGCTTTAAGGCGGGAGGTGAAGATACGCAGTATTTT.

The chain couples TRBV29-1 to TRBJ1-3, with D unresolved. The CDR3 contains 15 residues. Trimming removed 6 bases at V and 0 bases at J, with 15 bases between. Germline CDR1 is SQVTM and CDR2 is ANQGSEA. The CDR3 bases are TGCAGCGTCCTAGACACCTTCTCCTCTGGAAACACCATATATTTT. It yields the protein CSVLDTFSSGNTIYF. The variable domain in full, completed from reference TRBV29-1 and TRBJ1-3, reads SAVISQKPSRDICQRGTSLTIQCQVDSQVTMMFWYRQQPGQSLTLIATANQGSEATYESGFVIDKFPISRPNLTFSTLTVSNMSPEDSSIYLCSVLDTFSSGNTIYFGEGSWLTVV.